Sequencing of this T cell receptor (beta chain) was carried out in a study of T cells in localized non-small cell lung cancer. Study-level findings and limits: With higher T cell density in blood came longer overall survival. Analysis by sequencing included only one tumor region, so heterogeneity remains possible. Uninvolved nearby lung showed the greatest T cell clonality, exceeding that found in tumor. Adjacent lung had a median about 57 of the 100 largest tumor clones.

For this clone: The antigen remains unidentified.

CDR1 and CDR2 (germline): SEHNR, FQNEAQ (reference sequence). Trimming shortened V by 4 bases and J by 5 bases, and 9 bases separated the two germline ends. This CDR3 contains 12 residues. Repertoires were generated with immunoSEQ multiplex PCR, while TCRdb's copy carries only in-frame clones and drops some. The table includes around 91,000 clones, 87% detected once. Specimen: peripheral blood, collected before any cancer treatment. The V gene is TRBV7-9, the J gene TRBJ2-7, with D hard to call. The origin of this receptor is a man between 40 and 70 years old with stage I squamous cell lung carcinoma. CDR3 bases: TGTGCCAGCAGCTGGATTACAGACGAGCAGTACTTC. Protein sequence: CASSWITDEQYF.